Listed below are T cell receptor beta chains from one sample, sequenced in a study of shared clonotypes between healthy human individuals. Using immunoSEQ multiplex PCR, the repertoire was profiled, and TCRdb retains in-frame clones only, with some absent. The profile shows roughly 1,800,000 clones, over 85% of them singletons. The material sequenced was naive CD8+ T cells sorted from blood. The receptors derive from a young man in good health. CDR3s include the opening cysteine and the closing phenylalanine or tryptophan. D genes are given only for firm matches. Rows give clone size only sometimes, using once, few, many, or a class for an expanded clone.

D	V	J	size	DNA	CDR3
NA	TRBV5-1	TRBJ1-5	NA	TGCGCCAGCAGCTTGTATGGGGGGTATCAGCCCCAGCATTTT	CASSLYGGYQPQHF
TRBD1	TRBV11-2	TRBJ2-7	NA	TGTGCCAGCAGTCCCGAGGGGACAGGGATCTACGAGCAGTACTTC	CASSPEGTGIYEQYF
NA	TRBV4-1	TRBJ2-5	NA	TGCGCCAGCAGCCAAGATCGAGAAGAGACCCAGTACTTC	CASSQDREETQYF
NA	TRBV18	TRBJ2-2	NA	TGTGCCAGCTCACCACCTTCAGGGCGAGCGAACACCGGGGAGCTGTTTTTT	CASSPPSGRANTGELFF
NA	TRBV19	TRBJ2-2	NA	TGTGCCAGTAGTATCGTGAGCGGGAACACCGGGGAGCTGTTTTTT	CASSIVSGNTGELFF
NA	TRBV9	TRBJ2-5	NA	TGTGCCAGCAGCGGGAGAGACACTCAAGAGACCCAGTACTTC	CASSGRDTQETQYF
NA	TRBV15	TRBJ1-2	NA	TGTGCCACCAGCAGAGATGAGGAGAGACAGAGCTATGGCTACACCTTC	CATSRDEERQSYGYTF
NA	TRBV27	TRBJ2-2	NA	TGTGCCAGCAGTTTCGAGGCCACCGGGGAGCTGTTTTTT	CASSFEATGELFF
TRBD1	TRBV5-1	TRBJ2-1	NA	TGCGCCAGCACCCCGGGGACAGCTCCCTCCTACAATGAGCAGTTCTTC	CASTPGTAPSYNEQFF
NA	TRBV7-9	TRBJ2-1	NA	TGTGCCAGCATCCCCCCTTTAACCTCCTACAATGAGCAGTTCTTC	CASIPPLTSYNEQFF
NA	TRBV6-5	TRBJ2-1	NA	TGTGCCAGCAGTTCTGGAGAGGGGTACAATGAGCAGTTCTTC	CASSSGEGYNEQFF
NA	TRBV6-4	TRBJ2-5	NA	TGTGCCAGCGTGGGACCGGGACCTTGGGGGACCCAGTACTTC	CASVGPGPWGTQYF
NA	TRBV27	TRBJ2-6	NA	TGTGCCAGCAGCGACGAGGGGTCTGGGGCCAACGTCCTGACTTTC	CASSDEGSGANVLTF
NA	TRBV7-3	TRBJ2-6	NA	TGTGCCAGCAGCCCCTCTGGGGCCAACGTCCTGACTTTC	CASSPSGANVLTF
NA	TRBV14	TRBJ1-2	NA	TGTGCCAGCAGCCCAATATGGGGATCCTATGGCTACACCTTC	CASSPIWGSYGYTF
TRBD1	TRBV2	TRBJ2-7	NA	TGTGCCAGCAGTGAGGGACAGGGAAGCTACGAGCAGTACTTC	CASSEGQGSYEQYF
NA	TRBV27	TRBJ2-3	NA	TGTGCCAGCAGTGCCCCGACTAGTAGTACAGATACGCAGTATTTT	CASSAPTSSTDTQYF
NA	TRBV13	TRBJ2-7	once	TGTGCCAGCAGCACTAGACAGGAGGGCTCCTACGAGCAGTACTTC	CASSTRQEGSYEQYF
NA	TRBV5-1	TRBJ2-7	NA	TGCGCCAGCAGACATCAGGAGGGCTACGAGCAGTACTTC	CASRHQEGYEQYF
TRBD2	TRBV7-6	TRBJ2-1	NA	TGTGCCAGCAGTCCTAGCGGGGGCCCCCTCAATGAGCAGTTCTTC	CASSPSGGPLNEQFF
TRBD2	TRBV28	TRBJ2-5	NA	TGTGCCAGCAGTTCGATCACTAGCGGAGAAGAGACCCAGTACTTC	CASSSITSGEETQYF